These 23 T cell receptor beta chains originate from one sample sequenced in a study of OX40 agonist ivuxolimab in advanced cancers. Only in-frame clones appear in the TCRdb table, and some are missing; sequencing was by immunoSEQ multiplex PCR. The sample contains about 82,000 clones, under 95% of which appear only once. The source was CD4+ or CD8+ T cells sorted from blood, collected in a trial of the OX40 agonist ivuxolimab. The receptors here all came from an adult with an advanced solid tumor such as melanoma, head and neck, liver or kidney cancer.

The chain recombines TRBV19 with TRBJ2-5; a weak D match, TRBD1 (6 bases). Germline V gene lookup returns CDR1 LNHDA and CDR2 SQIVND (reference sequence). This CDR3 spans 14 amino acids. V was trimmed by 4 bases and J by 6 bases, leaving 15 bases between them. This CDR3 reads CASSKGQRGKTQYF. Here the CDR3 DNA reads TGTGCCAGTAGTAAGGGACAACGCGGAAAGACCCAGTACTTC. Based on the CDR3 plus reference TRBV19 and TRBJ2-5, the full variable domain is DGGITQSPKYLFRKEGQNVTLSCEQNLNHDAMYWYRQDPGQGLRLIYYSQIVNDFQKGDIAEGYSVSREKKESFPLTVTSAQKNPTAFYLCASSKGQRGKTQYFGPGTRLLVL.

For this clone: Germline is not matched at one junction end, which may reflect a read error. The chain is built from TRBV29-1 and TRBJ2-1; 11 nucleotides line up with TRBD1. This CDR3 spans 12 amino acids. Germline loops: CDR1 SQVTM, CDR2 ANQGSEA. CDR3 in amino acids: CSVEDPGTGGIF. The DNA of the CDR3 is TGCAGCGTTGAAGATCCTGGGACAGGGGGAATCTTC.

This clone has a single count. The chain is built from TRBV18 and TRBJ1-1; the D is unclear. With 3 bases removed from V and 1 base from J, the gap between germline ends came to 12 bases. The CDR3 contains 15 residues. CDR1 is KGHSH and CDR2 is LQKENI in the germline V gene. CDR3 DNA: TGTGCCAGCTCACCCGACCCGAATAAGAACACTGAAGCTTTCTTT. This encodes CASSPDPNKNTEAFF.

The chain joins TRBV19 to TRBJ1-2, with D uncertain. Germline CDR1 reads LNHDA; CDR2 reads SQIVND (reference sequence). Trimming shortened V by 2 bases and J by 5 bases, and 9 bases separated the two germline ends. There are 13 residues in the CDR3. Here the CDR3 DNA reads TGTGCCAGTAGTATATCTCAAGAATATGGCTACACCTTC. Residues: CASSISQEYGYTF.

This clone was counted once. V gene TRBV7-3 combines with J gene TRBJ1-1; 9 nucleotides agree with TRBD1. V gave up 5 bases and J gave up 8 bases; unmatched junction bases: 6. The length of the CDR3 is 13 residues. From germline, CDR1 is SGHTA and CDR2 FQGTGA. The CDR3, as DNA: TGTGCCAGCAGCCCTCGGACAGGGGTCGAAGCTTTCTTT. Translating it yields CASSPRTGVEAFF.

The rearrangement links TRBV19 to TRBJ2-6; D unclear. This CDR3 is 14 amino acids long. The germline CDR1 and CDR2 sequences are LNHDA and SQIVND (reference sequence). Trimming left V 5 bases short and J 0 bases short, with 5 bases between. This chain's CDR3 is CASSESSGANVLTF. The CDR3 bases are TGTGCCAGTAGTGAGAGCTCTGGGGCCAACGTCCTGACTTTC.

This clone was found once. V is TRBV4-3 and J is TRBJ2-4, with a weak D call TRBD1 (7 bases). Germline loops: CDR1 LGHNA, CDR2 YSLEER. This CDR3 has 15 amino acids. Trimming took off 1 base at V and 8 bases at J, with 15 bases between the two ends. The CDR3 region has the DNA TGCGCCAGCAGCCAAGCGCCAGGGGGGTCGGACATTCAGTACTTC. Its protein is CASSQAPGGSDIQYF.

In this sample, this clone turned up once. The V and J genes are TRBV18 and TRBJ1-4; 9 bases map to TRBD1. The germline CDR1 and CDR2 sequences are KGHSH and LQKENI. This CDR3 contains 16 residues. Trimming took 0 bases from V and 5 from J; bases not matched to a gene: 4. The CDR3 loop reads CASSPPATGGNEKLFF. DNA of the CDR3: TGTGCCAGCTCACCACCTGCTACAGGGGGCAATGAAAAACTGTTTTTT.

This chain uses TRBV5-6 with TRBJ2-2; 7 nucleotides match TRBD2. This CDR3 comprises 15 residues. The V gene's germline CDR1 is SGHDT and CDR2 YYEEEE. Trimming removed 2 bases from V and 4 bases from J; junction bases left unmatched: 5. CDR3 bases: TGTGCCAGCAGCTTAGCGGGGATTACCACCGGGGAGCTGTTTTTT. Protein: CASSLAGITTGELFF.

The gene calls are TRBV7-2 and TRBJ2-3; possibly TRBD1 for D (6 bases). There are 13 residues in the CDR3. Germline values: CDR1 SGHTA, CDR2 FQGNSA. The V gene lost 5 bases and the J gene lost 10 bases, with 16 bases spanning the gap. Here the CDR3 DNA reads TGTGCCAGCAGCCCGGACAGTAATTATGCGCAGTATTTT. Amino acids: CASSPDSNYAQYF.

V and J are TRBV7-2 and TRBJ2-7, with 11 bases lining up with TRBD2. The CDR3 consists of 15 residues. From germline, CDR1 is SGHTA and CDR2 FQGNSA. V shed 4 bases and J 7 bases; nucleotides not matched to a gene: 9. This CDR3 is CASSSSLAGEGEQYF. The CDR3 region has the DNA TGTGCCAGCAGCTCATCACTAGCGGGAGAGGGTGAGCAGTACTTC.

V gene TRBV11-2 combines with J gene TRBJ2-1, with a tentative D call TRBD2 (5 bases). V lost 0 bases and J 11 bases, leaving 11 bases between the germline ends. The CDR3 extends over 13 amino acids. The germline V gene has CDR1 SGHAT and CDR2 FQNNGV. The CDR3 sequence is CASSLEHSGKQFF. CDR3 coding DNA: TGTGCCAGCAGCTTAGAGCACAGCGGTAAGCAGTTCTTC.

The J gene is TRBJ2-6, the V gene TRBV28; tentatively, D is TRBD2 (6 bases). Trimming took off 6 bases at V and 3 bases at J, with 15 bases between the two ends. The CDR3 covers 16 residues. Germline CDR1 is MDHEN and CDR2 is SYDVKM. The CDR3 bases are TGTGCCAGCAGCTCGGGCGGGGTAGGTGGGGCCAACGTCCTGACTTTC. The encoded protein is CASSSGGVGGANVLTF.

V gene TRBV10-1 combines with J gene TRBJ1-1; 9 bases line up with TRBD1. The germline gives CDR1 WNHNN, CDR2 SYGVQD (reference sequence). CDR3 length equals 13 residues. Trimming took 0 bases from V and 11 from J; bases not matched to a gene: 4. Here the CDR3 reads CASSESTDRGAFF. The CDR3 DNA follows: TGCGCCAGCAGTGAGTCGACAGACAGGGGGGCTTTCTTT.

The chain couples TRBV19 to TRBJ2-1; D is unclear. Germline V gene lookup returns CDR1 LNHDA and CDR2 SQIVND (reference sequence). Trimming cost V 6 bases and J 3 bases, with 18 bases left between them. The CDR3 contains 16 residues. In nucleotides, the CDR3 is TGTGCCAGTAGGCCCCGAGGCGGCTTCGGCTACAATGAGCAGTTCTTC. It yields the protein CASRPRGGFGYNEQFF.

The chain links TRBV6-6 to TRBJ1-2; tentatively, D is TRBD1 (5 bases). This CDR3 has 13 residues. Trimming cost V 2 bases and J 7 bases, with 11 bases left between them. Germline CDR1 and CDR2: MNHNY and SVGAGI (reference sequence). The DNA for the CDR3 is TGTGCCAGCAGTTACCAGGGAGGGTCTGGCTACACCTTC. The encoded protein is CASSYQGGSGYTF.

CDR3 protein: CASSQVLRGAGETQYF. DNA of the CDR3: TGCGCCAGCAGCCAAGTCTTGCGGGGGGCCGGGGAGACCCAGTACTTC. The J gene is TRBJ2-5, the V gene TRBV4-1; 8 bases are a match to TRBD2. This CDR3 contains 16 residues. CDR1 and CDR2 from the germline V gene are MGHRA and YSYEKL. Unmatched junction bases numbered 9, after V lost 1 base and J lost 5 bases.

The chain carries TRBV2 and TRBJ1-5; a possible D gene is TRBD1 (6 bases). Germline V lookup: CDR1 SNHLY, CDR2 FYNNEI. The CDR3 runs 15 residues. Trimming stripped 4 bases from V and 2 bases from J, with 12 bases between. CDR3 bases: TGTGCCAGCAGTGCACAGGGCCTAGGCAATCAGCCCCAGCATTTT. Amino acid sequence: CASSAQGLGNQPQHF.

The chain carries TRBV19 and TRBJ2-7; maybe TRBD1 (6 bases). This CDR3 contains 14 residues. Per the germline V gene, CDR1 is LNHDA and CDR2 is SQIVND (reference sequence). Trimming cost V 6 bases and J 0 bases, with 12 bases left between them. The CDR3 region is CASSYDRTSYEQYF. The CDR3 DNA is TGTGCCAGTAGCTATGACAGGACCTCCTACGAGCAGTACTTC.

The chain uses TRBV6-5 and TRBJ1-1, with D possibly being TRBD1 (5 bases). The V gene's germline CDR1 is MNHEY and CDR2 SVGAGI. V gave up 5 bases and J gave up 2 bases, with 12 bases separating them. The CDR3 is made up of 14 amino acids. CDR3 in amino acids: CASSTPQGNTEAFF. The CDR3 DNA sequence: TGTGCCAGCAGTACCCCTCAGGGAAACACTGAAGCTTTCTTT.

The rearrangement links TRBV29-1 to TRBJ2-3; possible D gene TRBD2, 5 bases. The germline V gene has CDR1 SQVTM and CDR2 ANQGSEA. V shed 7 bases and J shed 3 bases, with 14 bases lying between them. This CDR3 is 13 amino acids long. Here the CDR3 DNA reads TGCAGCGGCGGGTCGTTGGGGACAGATACGCAGTATTTT. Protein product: CSGGSLGTDTQYF.

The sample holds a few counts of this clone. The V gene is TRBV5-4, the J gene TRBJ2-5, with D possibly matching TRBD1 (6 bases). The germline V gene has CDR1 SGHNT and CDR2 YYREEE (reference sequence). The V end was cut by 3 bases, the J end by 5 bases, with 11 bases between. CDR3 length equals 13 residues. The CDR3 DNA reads TGTGCCAGCAGCTCCCACAGGGAGGAGACCCAGTACTTC. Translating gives CASSSHREETQYF.

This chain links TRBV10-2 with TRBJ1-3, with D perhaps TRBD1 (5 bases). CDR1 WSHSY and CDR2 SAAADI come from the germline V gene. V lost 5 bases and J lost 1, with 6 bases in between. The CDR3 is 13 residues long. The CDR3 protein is CASSQGSGNTIYF. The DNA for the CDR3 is TGCGCCAGCAGTCAGGGTTCTGGAAACACCATATATTTT.